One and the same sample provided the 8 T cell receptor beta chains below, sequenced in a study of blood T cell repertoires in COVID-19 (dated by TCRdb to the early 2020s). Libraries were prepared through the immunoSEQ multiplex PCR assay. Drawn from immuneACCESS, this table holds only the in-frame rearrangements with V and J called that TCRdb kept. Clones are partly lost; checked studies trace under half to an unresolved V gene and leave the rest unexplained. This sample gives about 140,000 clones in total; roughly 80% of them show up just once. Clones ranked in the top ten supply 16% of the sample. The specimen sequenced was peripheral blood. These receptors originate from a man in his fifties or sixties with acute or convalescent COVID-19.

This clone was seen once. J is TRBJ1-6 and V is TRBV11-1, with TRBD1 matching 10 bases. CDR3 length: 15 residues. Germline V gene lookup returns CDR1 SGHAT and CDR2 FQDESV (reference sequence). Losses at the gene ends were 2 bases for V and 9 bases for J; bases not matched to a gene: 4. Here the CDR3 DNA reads TGTGCCAGCAGCTTAAGGGACAGGGGACTTTCACCCCTCCACTTT. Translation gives CASSLRDRGLSPLHF. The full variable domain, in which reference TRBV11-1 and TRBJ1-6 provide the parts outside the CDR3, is EAEVAQSPRYKITEKSQAVAFWCDPISGHATLYWYRQILGQGPELLVQFQDESVVDDSQLPKDRFSAERLKGVDSTLKIQPAELGDSAMYLCASSLRDRGLSPLHFGNGTRLTVT.

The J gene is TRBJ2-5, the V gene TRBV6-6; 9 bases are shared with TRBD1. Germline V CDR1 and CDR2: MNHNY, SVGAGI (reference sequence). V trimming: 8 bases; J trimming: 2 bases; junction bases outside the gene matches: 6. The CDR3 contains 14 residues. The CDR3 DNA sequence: TGTGCCAGCCATAGGGACAGGGAACAAGAGACCCAGTACTTC. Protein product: CASHRDREQETQYF.

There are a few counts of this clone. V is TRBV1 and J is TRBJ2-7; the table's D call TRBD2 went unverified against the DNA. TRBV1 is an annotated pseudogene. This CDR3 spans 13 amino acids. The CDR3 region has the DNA TGCACCAGCAGCCAGCTCGTCTCTACGAGGCAGTACGTC. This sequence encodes CTSSQLVSTRQYV.

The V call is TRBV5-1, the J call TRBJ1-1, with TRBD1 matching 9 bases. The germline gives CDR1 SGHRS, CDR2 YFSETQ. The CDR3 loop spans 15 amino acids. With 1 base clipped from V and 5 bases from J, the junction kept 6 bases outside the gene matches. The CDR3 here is CASSLTGGAETEAFF. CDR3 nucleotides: TGCGCCAGCAGCTTGACAGGGGGCGCGGAGACTGAAGCTTTCTTT.

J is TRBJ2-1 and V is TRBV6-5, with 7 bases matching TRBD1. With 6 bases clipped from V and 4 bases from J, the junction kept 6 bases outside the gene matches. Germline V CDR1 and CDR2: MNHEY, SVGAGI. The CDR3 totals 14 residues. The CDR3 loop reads CASSDGQDYNEQFF. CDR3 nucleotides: TGTGCCAGCAGCGACGGACAGGATTACAATGAGCAGTTCTTC.

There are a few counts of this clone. The CDR3: CASSLGQGTSEKLFF. The CDR3 nucleotides are TGCGCCAGCAGCCTGGGACAGGGGACGAGTGAAAAACTGTTTTTT. The chain couples TRBV5-1 to TRBJ1-4; 10 bases agree with TRBD1. The CDR3 sequence is 15 residues long. The trim removed 4 bases at V and 7 bases at J, leaving 7 bases unmatched. The V gene's germline CDR1 is SGHRS and CDR2 YFSETQ.

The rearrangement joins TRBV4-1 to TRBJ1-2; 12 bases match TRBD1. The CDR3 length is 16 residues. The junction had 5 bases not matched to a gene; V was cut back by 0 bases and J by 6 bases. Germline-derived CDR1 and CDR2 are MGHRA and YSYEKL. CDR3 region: CASSQDSGTGGHGYTF. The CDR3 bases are TGCGCCAGCAGCCAAGACTCCGGGACAGGGGGCCATGGCTACACCTTC.

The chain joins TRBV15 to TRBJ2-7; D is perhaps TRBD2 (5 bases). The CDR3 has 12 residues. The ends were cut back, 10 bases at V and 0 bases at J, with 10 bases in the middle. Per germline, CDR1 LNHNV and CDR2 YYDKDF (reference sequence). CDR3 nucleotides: TGTGCCAACGGGGTAAGCTCCTACGAGCAGTACTTC. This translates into CANGVSSYEQYF.